This TCR beta chain was retrieved from a study of T-cell memory formation after mild COVID-19. Comment on this clonotype: The antigen is not known.

TCRdb re-derived calls from the 5' RACE reads in MiXCR, one entry per CDR3 protein. The sample records some 130,000 distinct CDR3 sequences, more than 15% being singletons. Overall study findings and caveats: Memory cells collected pre-infection included some clones that later responded, suggesting cross-reactive memory joined.

CDR3 length: 13 amino acids. V dropped 0 bases and J dropped 1 base, with 4 bases sitting between them. Looked up from germline, CDR1 is SGHKS and CDR2 is YYEKEE (reference sequence). Sample: PBMCs or a T cell subset sorted from them (not recorded which). The origin of this receptor is a man younger than 35 who had mild COVID-19 (a few samples of this study predate the infection). Cell type and time point are not known. The chain is built from TRBV5-5 and TRBJ1-1; no firm D call. The CDR3 protein is CASSLEPNTEAFF. CDR3 in DNA: TGTGCCAGCAGCTTGGAACCGAACACTGAAGCTTTCTTT.